This T cell receptor (beta chain) was identified in a study of T-cell memory formation after mild COVID-19. Study details: For the most part, TCR clusters were specific to one donor. Study results and limitations: Unconfirmed was the SARS-CoV-2 specificity of second-wave clones that peaked on day 37.

TCRdb reprocessed the 5' RACE reads with MiXCR, giving one entry per CDR3 protein. The sample has approximately 250,000 distinct CDR3 sequences; around 15% are singletons. Between the trimmed V and J ends, which lost 1 base and 10 bases, there was a span of 11 bases. Germline V gene lookup returns CDR1 MNHEY and CDR2 SVGAGI. This CDR3 is 13 amino acids long. As for this clonotype: The antigen is not known.

Sequencing was carried out using PBMCs or a T cell subset sorted from them (not recorded which). The gene calls are TRBV6-5 and TRBJ1-5; D is possibly TRBD1 (6 bases). The sequence derives from a young man who had mild COVID-19 (a few samples of this study predate the infection). Cell type and time point are not known. The CDR3 loop reads CASSYYGGAPQHF. CDR3 in DNA: TGTGCCAGCAGTTACTACGGGGGGGCACCCCAGCATTTT.